A selection of T cell receptor beta chains follows, all from one sample in a study of cytomegalovirus exposure and HLA in healthy donors. Some clones are missing from TCRdb's copy, which holds only in-frame ones; the method was immunoSEQ multiplex PCR. This repertoire shows more than 250,000 clones, around 91% found once; its top ten account for 3% to 3.5%. The material sequenced was PBMCs. The receptor source for this set is a woman aged 30 to 39 in good health and CMV-seronegative. CDR3s include the opening cysteine and the closing phenylalanine or tryptophan. D genes are given only for firm matches. Clone size, where shown, is once, few, many, or a class for clones that have expanded.

j_call clone_size d_call v_call cdr3_aa cdr3_nt
TRBJ2-3 NA NA TRBV5-6 CASTNLDTQYF TGTGCCAGCACCAATTTGGATACGCAGTATTTT
TRBJ2-1 NA NA TRBV19 CASSIVDSYNEQFF TGTGCCAGTAGTATAGTGGATTCCTACAATGAGCAGTTCTTC
TRBJ2-1 NA TRBD2 TRBV7-3 CASSPRSGTSYNEQFF TGTGCCAGCAGCCCGAGGAGCGGGACCTCCTACAATGAGCAGTTCTTC
TRBJ1-4 NA NA TRBV28 CASSLRQENEKLFF TGTGCCAGCAGTTTAAGGCAGGAGAATGAAAAACTGTTTTTT
TRBJ2-7 NA TRBD1 TRBV5-1 CASSLSTGGYEQYF TGCGCCAGCAGCTTATCGACAGGGGGCTACGAGCAGTACTTC
TRBJ2-1 NA NA TRBV27 CASSFARLGNEQFF TGTGCCAGCAGTTTCGCCAGACTAGGCAATGAGCAGTTCTTC
TRBJ2-7 NA NA TRBV19 CASSPSDSSYEQYF TGTGCCAGTAGCCCCTCGGACAGCTCCTACGAGCAGTACTTC
TRBJ2-7 NA NA TRBV7-8 CASSQAGTNTYEQYF TGTGCCAGCAGTCAAGCCGGGACGAACACCTACGAGCAGTACTTC
TRBJ2-3 NA NA TRBV5-1 CASSLALAYTDTQYF TGCGCCAGCAGCTTGGCCCTAGCCTACACAGATACGCAGTATTTT
TRBJ2-3 NA TRBD2 TRBV5-1 CASSPGGTRADTQYF TGCGCCAGCAGCCCCGGAGGGACTAGGGCAGATACGCAGTATTTT
TRBJ2-3 NA TRBD1 TRBV7-3 CASSFDRVGTDTQYF TGTGCCAGCAGCTTCGACAGGGTGGGCACAGATACGCAGTATTTT
TRBJ1-1 NA NA TRBV27 CASSSNTEAFF TGTGCCAGCAGTTCGAACACTGAAGCTTTCTTT
TRBJ2-2 NA TRBD1 TRBV19 CASSHPYYPGQGELFF TGTGCCAGTAGCCACCCGTATTACCCGGGACAGGGGGAGCTGTTTTTT
TRBJ2-5 NA NA TRBV28 CASRTRETQYF TGTGCCAGCAGGACTCGAGAGACCCAGTACTTC
TRBJ2-2 once TRBD2 TRBV4-1 CASSQVGQGTSNTGELFF TGCGCCAGCAGCCAAGTGGGCCAGGGGACTAGTAACACCGGGGAGCTGTTTTTT
TRBJ2-7 NA TRBD2 TRBV27 CASSWTSGREEQYF TGTGCCAGCAGTTGGACTAGCGGGAGGGAAGAGCAGTACTTC
TRBJ2-7 NA NA TRBV7-9 CASSWLVSYEQYF TGTGCCAGCAGCTGGCTAGTCTCCTACGAGCAGTACTTC
TRBJ2-2 few NA TRBV11-2 CASSLSRELFF TGTGCCAGCAGCTTAAGCCGGGAGCTGTTTTTT
TRBJ1-5 NA NA TRBV28 CATQGISNQPQHF TGTGCCACCCAGGGGATTAGCAATCAGCCCCAGCATTTT
TRBJ2-3 NA TRBD2 TRBV5-1 CASSFWATSGSRTDTQYF TGCGCCAGCAGCTTTTGGGCGACTAGCGGGTCCCGCACAGATACGCAGTATTTT
TRBJ2-3 NA NA TRBV7-7 CASSLALPDTQYF TGTGCCAGCAGCTTAGCACTACCAGATACGCAGTATTTT
TRBJ2-5 NA NA TRBV11-2 CASTKTGTETQYF TGTGCCAGCACCAAAACAGGGACAGAGACCCAGTACTTC
TRBJ2-7 NA NA TRBV12-5 CASGPRVMGEQYF TGTGCTAGTGGCCCCCGAGTGATGGGCGAGCAGTACTTC
TRBJ2-1 few NA TRBV5-6 CASSLGANNEQFF TGTGCCAGCAGCTTGGGTGCGAACAATGAGCAGTTCTTC
TRBJ2-7 NA NA TRBV5-5 CASRSGRAPYEQYF TGTGCCAGCAGAAGTGGCAGGGCGCCCTACGAGCAGTACTTC
TRBJ1-5 once NA TRBV19 CASSPGRQPQHF TGTGCCAGTAGTCCTGGACGTCAGCCCCAGCATTTT
TRBJ2-2 NA NA TRBV27 CASSAPGLATGELFF TGTGCCAGCAGTGCCCCGGGGCTAGCCACCGGGGAGCTGTTTTTT
TRBJ1-5 once TRBD1 TRBV28 CASGIPGQSFNQPQHF TGTGCCAGCGGGATTCCGGGACAGAGTTTCAATCAGCCCCAGCATTTT
TRBJ2-7 NA NA TRBV27 CASSLSGAGEGQYF TGTGCCAGCAGTTTATCAGGGGCAGGGGAGGGGCAGTACTTC
TRBJ2-5 NA TRBD1 TRBV27 CASRKTGGILKTQYF TGTGCCAGCAGGAAGACAGGGGGCATATTGAAGACCCAGTACTTC
TRBJ1-1 NA NA TRBV15 CATREEGQEAFF TGTGCCACCAGAGAAGAAGGACAGGAAGCTTTCTTT
TRBJ1-5 NA TRBD1 TRBV4-2 CASSQDTGGNQPQHF TGTGCCAGCAGCCAAGATACAGGGGGAAATCAGCCCCAGCATTTT
TRBJ2-7 once TRBD1 TRBV19 CASTPTGGIYEQYF TGTGCCAGTACCCCGACAGGGGGCATCTACGAGCAGTACTTC
TRBJ2-4 NA NA TRBV27 CASSPGGAKNIQYF TGTGCCAGCAGCCCAGGGGGGGCCAAAAACATTCAGTACTTC
TRBJ2-1 once NA TRBV7-2 CASSRIASPSNEQFF TGTGCCAGCAGCCGTATAGCCTCACCTAGCAATGAGCAGTTCTTC
TRBJ2-2 NA TRBD2 TRBV7-8 CASSSGTSGTNTGELFF TGTGCCAGCAGCTCCGGGACTAGCGGGACAAACACCGGGGAGCTGTTTTTT
TRBJ2-5 NA NA TRBV4-3 CASSQDRAQETQYF TGCGCCAGCAGCCAAGATAGGGCCCAAGAGACCCAGTACTTC
TRBJ2-3 NA NA TRBV25-1 CASSERTVSTDTQYF TGTGCCAGCAGTGAAAGGACAGTAAGCACAGATACGCAGTATTTT
TRBJ2-3 NA TRBD2 TRBV19 CASSIFGGSSTDTQYF TGTGCCAGTAGTATTTTCGGGGGGTCTAGCACAGATACGCAGTATTTT
TRBJ1-5 NA NA TRBV6-4 CASRKGEAGNQPQHF TGTGCCAGCAGAAAGGGGGAGGCTGGCAATCAGCCCCAGCATTTT